The TCR beta chain under discussion was sequenced for a study of T cells in narcolepsy. Background on the study: Donors had narcolepsy type 1 or type 2, or were healthy controls.

Trimming took off 0 bases at V and 1 base at J, with 11 bases between the two ends. Germline V gene lookup returns CDR1 SGHRS and CDR2 YFSETQ. The CDR3 loop spans 16 amino acids. About this clone: Antigen: not known.

Study-wide points: Comparing one patient's CSF and blood CD4+ clonotypes highlighted HCRT- and TRIB2-specific autoreactive clonotypes. Autoreactive clonotypes reportedly recurred in blood of same and different patients, not controls. No autoreactive T cell clone sequences appeared in some memory CD4+ repertoires.

Clones were sequenced by immunoSEQ multiplex PCR, and TCRdb holds only the in-frame ones, with some missing. The repertoire holds tens of thousands of clones, 83% seen once, with about 0.62% in the top ten. Sequenced: memory (CD45RA-) CD4+ T cells from blood. The TCR was taken from a human donor in good health. This chain links TRBV5-1 with TRBJ2-4; tentatively, D is TRBD1 or TRBD2 (5 bases each). The CDR3 nucleotides are TGCGCCAGCAGCTTGGGAGGGGATAAGGCCAAAAACATTCAGTACTTC. It specifies CASSLGGDKAKNIQYF.